This T cell receptor (beta chain) was captured in a study of regulatory dendritic cells for organ transplantation. The assay was immunoSEQ multiplex PCR, and TCRdb's table has in-frame clones only and misses some. Of around 29,000 clones in the sample, 82% were seen once. Only one count was recorded for this clone. The ends were cut back, 0 bases at V and 2 bases at J, with 12 bases in the middle. Germline CDR1 reads SGHRS; CDR2 reads YFSETQ. This CDR3 contains 15 residues. The clonotype originates from a human donor in good health. The sequenced sample consisted of naive CD8+ T cells from blood. Specified subset: CD45RA+ naive T cells. The chain recombines TRBV5-1 with TRBJ2-7, with a tentative D call TRBD1 (6 bases). The CDR3 reads CASSLARQGPYEQYF. The CDR3 nucleotides are TGCGCCAGCAGCTTGGCCAGGCAGGGGCCCTACGAGCAGTACTTC.